These T cell receptor beta chains were read from a single sample in a study of cytomegalovirus exposure and HLA in healthy donors. Data came from immunoSEQ multiplex PCR; TCRdb stores just in-frame clones and leaves some out. The data contain over 150,000 clones, 68% of them singletons. Sequencing was performed on PBMCs. The origin of the receptors is a man aged 50-59 years in good health and CMV-seronegative. Both conserved end residues are part of each CDR3. The order of the fields is D gene, J gene, V gene, clone size, CDR3 DNA, CDR3 protein. The D gene is left open where the match is weak. Rows give clone size only sometimes, using once, few, many, or a class for an expanded clone.

d_gene: .
j_gene: TRBJ1-2
v_gene: TRBV2
abundance: .
CDR3nt: TGTGCCAGCAACTTACAGGGAGAAGACTATGGCTACACCTTC
CDR3aa: CASNLQGEDYGYTF

d_gene: TRBD1
j_gene: TRBJ2-4
v_gene: TRBV7-9
abundance: .
CDR3nt: TGTGCCAGCAGCTCGGGACAGCAAAACATTCAGTACTTC
CDR3aa: CASSSGQQNIQYF

d_gene: .
j_gene: TRBJ1-5
v_gene: TRBV7-9
abundance: few
CDR3nt: TGTGCCAGCAGCTCTGGGACATCCGGAACAAATCAGCCCCAGCATTTT
CDR3aa: CASSSGTSGTNQPQHF

d_gene: TRBD2
j_gene: TRBJ2-3
v_gene: TRBV2
abundance: .
CDR3nt: TGTGCCAGCAGTGACCCGGGACTAGCGGGGGTCACAGATACGCAGTATTTT
CDR3aa: CASSDPGLAGVTDTQYF

d_gene: .
j_gene: TRBJ2-3
v_gene: TRBV19
abundance: .
CDR3nt: TGTGCCAGTAGTATCTTGGATACGCAGTATTTT
CDR3aa: CASSILDTQYF

d_gene: .
j_gene: TRBJ2-5
v_gene: TRBV7-3
abundance: few
CDR3nt: TGTGCCAGCAGCTCTCAAGGGACTCTCCAAGAGACCCAGTACTTC
CDR3aa: CASSSQGTLQETQYF

d_gene: .
j_gene: TRBJ2-7
v_gene: TRBV5-1
abundance: .
CDR3nt: TGCGCCAGCAGCCGTATTAGCGGCAACCCCTCCTACGAGCAGTACTTC
CDR3aa: CASSRISGNPSYEQYF

d_gene: .
j_gene: TRBJ1-5
v_gene: TRBV19
abundance: .
CDR3nt: TGTGCCAGTAGTATAGAGGGGGGAAATCAGCCCCAGCATTTT
CDR3aa: CASSIEGGNQPQHF

d_gene: TRBD1
j_gene: TRBJ1-2
v_gene: TRBV5-1
abundance: .
CDR3nt: TGCGCCAGCAGCCCCGGAGCCGGGACAGGGCTTGGCTACACCTTC
CDR3aa: CASSPGAGTGLGYTF

d_gene: .
j_gene: TRBJ1-3
v_gene: TRBV28
abundance: once
CDR3nt: TGTGCCAGCAGGGGGGAGGTCGGGTCCTTCTCTGGAAACACCATATATTTT
CDR3aa: CASRGEVGSFSGNTIYF

d_gene: .
j_gene: TRBJ1-1
v_gene: TRBV15
abundance: .
CDR3nt: TGTGCCACCAGCAGACTTCCTCAGGGGAACACTGAAGCTTTCTTT
CDR3aa: CATSRLPQGNTEAFF

d_gene: TRBD2
j_gene: TRBJ2-7
v_gene: TRBV6-5
abundance: .
CDR3nt: TGTGCCACCGGCGGGACTAGCGTTTACGAGCAGTACTTC
CDR3aa: CATGGTSVYEQYF

d_gene: TRBD1
j_gene: TRBJ1-2
v_gene: TRBV7-9
abundance: few
CDR3nt: TGTGCCAGCAGCTTAAAGTCTTGGGACAGGGGTTCCTATGGCTACACCTTC
CDR3aa: CASSLKSWDRGSYGYTF

d_gene: .
j_gene: TRBJ1-3
v_gene: TRBV7-4
abundance: once
CDR3nt: TGTGCCAGCAGCTTTAGGGACACTCTGAGCTCTGGAAACACCATATATTTT
CDR3aa: CASSFRDTLSSGNTIYF

d_gene: .
j_gene: TRBJ1-1
v_gene: TRBV7-9
abundance: once
CDR3nt: TGTGCCAGCAGCTTGAGGGAGAACACTGAAGCTTTCTTT
CDR3aa: CASSLRENTEAFF

d_gene: TRBD1
j_gene: TRBJ1-2
v_gene: TRBV5-1
abundance: .
CDR3nt: TGCGCCAGCAGCTTGGGACAGGGAACCTATGGCTACACCTTC
CDR3aa: CASSLGQGTYGYTF

d_gene: .
j_gene: TRBJ1-2
v_gene: TRBV6-5
abundance: .
CDR3nt: TGTGCCAGCAGACCCGATCAGGGGATATATGGCTACACCTTC
CDR3aa: CASRPDQGIYGYTF

d_gene: TRBD1
j_gene: TRBJ2-7
v_gene: TRBV5-1
abundance: .
CDR3nt: TGCGCCAGCAGCCAGCAGTCAGGGGGCGGGTACGAGCAGTACTTC
CDR3aa: CASSQQSGGGYEQYF

d_gene: TRBD1
j_gene: TRBJ1-4
v_gene: TRBV14
abundance: .
CDR3nt: TGTGCCAGCAGCCAGACCGGGACAGGGGGCGCAGAAAAACTGTTTTTT
CDR3aa: CASSQTGTGGAEKLFF

d_gene: .
j_gene: TRBJ1-6
v_gene: TRBV5-1
abundance: .
CDR3nt: TGCGCCAGCAGCTTGGGAGACAGCACAGTTACACCCCTCCACTTT
CDR3aa: CASSLGDSTVTPLHF